These T cell receptor beta chains were read from a single sample in a study of blood T cell repertoires in COVID-19. Repertoires were generated with immunoSEQ multiplex PCR, while TCRdb's copy carries only in-frame clones and drops some. The sample lists about 250,000 clones, roughly 88% occurring once. The sample comprised peripheral blood. The receptor source for this set is a human donor with COVID-19, enrolled during active disease. The donor label of this sample is uncertain. Each CDR3 is given with its conserved first and last residue. D genes are given only for firm matches. Size is stated for part of the rows, as once, few or many counts, or as a class when the clone is expanded.

J: TRBJ1-3
V: TRBV9
size: .
D: .
DNA: TGTGCCAGCAGCGCCCCCCAGGGAATGGATGGAAACACCATATATTTT
CDR3: CASSAPQGMDGNTIYF

J: TRBJ2-7
V: TRBV5-5
size: .
D: .
DNA: TGTGCCAGCCAGAGGACTTTACTCACCTCCTACGAGCAGTACTTC
CDR3: CASQRTLLTSYEQYF

J: TRBJ1-1
V: TRBV11-3
size: .
D: .
DNA: TGTGCCAGCAGCTTGCGTTCCGGCACTGAAGCTTTCTTT
CDR3: CASSLRSGTEAFF

J: TRBJ2-1
V: TRBV20-1
size: once
D: TRBD2
DNA: TGCAGTGCTGTTATAGCGGGTGAGCAGTTCTTC
CDR3: CSAVIAGEQFF

J: TRBJ1-5
V: TRBV19
size: .
D: TRBD1
DNA: TGTGCCAGTAGTTCCACAGGGGACAATCAGCCCCAGCATTTT
CDR3: CASSSTGDNQPQHF

J: TRBJ1-6
V: TRBV30
size: .
D: .
DNA: TGTGCCTGGAGTGCGGGGGGAGGTTCACCCCTCCACTTT
CDR3: CAWSAGGGSPLHF

J: TRBJ2-3
V: TRBV7-2
size: few
D: TRBD2
DNA: TGTGCCAGCAGCCCCCGCCTAACGGGAGGGTCCGCAGATACGCAGTATTTT
CDR3: CASSPRLTGGSADTQYF

J: TRBJ2-7
V: TRBV7-2
size: .
D: .
DNA: TGTGCCAGCAACCAACGTCGGGGAGGATACGAGCAGTACTTC
CDR3: CASNQRRGGYEQYF

J: TRBJ2-2
V: TRBV19
size: .
D: .
DNA: TGTGCCAGTAGTCGCCAGGGCACCTACGCCGGGGAGCTGTTTTTT
CDR3: CASSRQGTYAGELFF

J: TRBJ1-2
V: TRBV3-1/TRBV3-2
size: .
D: .
DNA: TGTGCCAGCAGCCATCTAAGTCGAGGGCCCGGGGGCTACACCTTC
CDR3: CASSHLSRGPGGYTF

J: TRBJ1-2
V: TRBV4-1
size: .
D: .
DNA: TGCGCCAGCAGCCCAGAGGGAGACTATGGCTACACCTTC
CDR3: CASSPEGDYGYTF

J: TRBJ1-2
V: TRBV18
size: .
D: .
DNA: TGTGCCAGCTCACTTATACTGGAGGGTGAATATGGCTACACCTTC
CDR3: CASSLILEGEYGYTF

J: TRBJ2-7
V: TRBV19
size: .
D: TRBD1
DNA: TGTGCCAGTAGTATAGGCGGGGGACAGGGCAGATTCGAGCAGTACTTC
CDR3: CASSIGGGQGRFEQYF

J: TRBJ2-3
V: TRBV30
size: .
D: TRBD2
DNA: TGTGCCTGGGCTAGCGGCAACACAGATACGCAGTATTTT
CDR3: CAWASGNTDTQYF

J: TRBJ2-7
V: TRBV7-2
size: .
D: .
DNA: TGTGCCAGCAGCTTTGCGGAGCTGGGCGAGCAGTACTTC
CDR3: CASSFAELGEQYF

J: TRBJ1-2
V: TRBV28
size: .
D: TRBD1
DNA: TGTGCCAGCAGTTCACAGGGGGCGCTCGGCTACACCTTC
CDR3: CASSSQGALGYTF

J: TRBJ2-3
V: TRBV5-1
size: .
D: TRBD1
DNA: TGCGCCAGCAGCCAGGGGCAGGGGGCGGCAGGGACGCAGTATTTT
CDR3: CASSQGQGAAGTQYF

J: TRBJ1-1
V: TRBV14
size: .
D: .
DNA: TGTGCCAGCAGCCCTCTCAATCCTCCCAAAACAGGGTACGCCGGGAACACTGAAGCTTTCTTT
CDR3: CASSPLNPPKTGYAGNTEAFF

J: TRBJ2-1
V: TRBV29-1
size: .
D: TRBD1
DNA: TGCAGCGTTGCCTCCCCCCCCGCCAGGGGGTACTACAATGAGCAGTTCTTC
CDR3: CSVASPPARGYYNEQFF

J: TRBJ1-2
V: TRBV30
size: .
D: .
DNA: TGTGCCTGGAGTGTACGGCAGGCCTATAACTATGGCTACACCTTC
CDR3: CAWSVRQAYNYGYTF

J: TRBJ2-1
V: TRBV11-3
size: .
D: .
DNA: TGTGCCAGCAGCTTAGTTGGTTCGGGGGTAGCAAGGAATGAGCAGTTCTTC
CDR3: CASSLVGSGVARNEQFF

J: TRBJ1-3
V: TRBV30
size: .
D: .
DNA: TGTGCCTGGAGTGCCAGAGGGCTACCTGGAAACACCATATATTTT
CDR3: CAWSARGLPGNTIYF

J: TRBJ2-2
V: TRBV28
size: few
D: .
DNA: TGTGCCAGCAGTTTTGGGGCAGGGTCGAACACCGGGGAGCTGTTTTTT
CDR3: CASSFGAGSNTGELFF

J: TRBJ1-1
V: TRBV3-1/TRBV3-2
size: .
D: .
DNA: TGTGCCAGCAGCCAAGGAGGCCGGGGGGCTTTCTTT
CDR3: CASSQGGRGAFF

J: TRBJ2-7
V: TRBV9
size: .
D: TRBD1
DNA: TGTGCCAGCAGCGCGCGGACAGGGCGGGACGAGCAGTACTTC
CDR3: CASSARTGRDEQYF

J: TRBJ2-1
V: TRBV7-3
size: .
D: TRBD2
DNA: TGTGCCAGCAGTGGGGTTGGCGGGAGGAGTAATGAGCAGTTCTTC
CDR3: CASSGVGGRSNEQFF

J: TRBJ2-1
V: TRBV7-9
size: once
D: .
DNA: TGTGCCAGCAGCTTATTAGAAGGGGGAGTCCGATACAATGAGCAGTTCTTC
CDR3: CASSLLEGGVRYNEQFF

J: TRBJ1-2
V: TRBV10-3
size: .
D: .
DNA: TGTGCCATCAGTGAGTCCCGGCAGGGCAACTATGGCTACACCTTC
CDR3: CAISESRQGNYGYTF

J: TRBJ1-6
V: TRBV24-1
size: once
D: .
DNA: TGTGCCACCAGCGAAGGGGTCCGGGCACCCCTCCACTTT
CDR3: CATSEGVRAPLHF

J: TRBJ2-7
V: TRBV28
size: .
D: TRBD1
DNA: TGTGCCAGTCTTGCTCCGGGACAGTCCTACGAGCAGTACTTC
CDR3: CASLAPGQSYEQYF

J: TRBJ2-7
V: TRBV5-1
size: .
D: TRBD2
DNA: TGCGCCAGCAGCGCGGGACTAACCTACGAGCAGTACTTC
CDR3: CASSAGLTYEQYF

J: TRBJ1-4
V: TRBV30
size: once
D: TRBD1
DNA: TGTGCCTGGAGTGTACGGCAGGGGGCGGGTGAAAAACTGTTTTTT
CDR3: CAWSVRQGAGEKLFF

J: TRBJ1-2
V: TRBV3-1/TRBV3-2
size: .
D: .
DNA: TGTGCCAGCAGAGCGGAGCCAGCGGTGGGAAGGGGCTACACCTTC
CDR3: CASRAEPAVGRGYTF

J: TRBJ2-3
V: TRBV9
size: .
D: .
DNA: TGTGCCAGCCGGGGGGACAACACAGATACGCAGTATTTT
CDR3: CASRGDNTDTQYF

J: TRBJ2-5
V: TRBV7-2
size: .
D: .
DNA: TGTGCCAGCAGCTTAGGGGCCTCGGGGGAGACCCAGTACTTC
CDR3: CASSLGASGETQYF

J: TRBJ1-1
V: TRBV2
size: few
D: .
DNA: TGTGCCAGCAGCACAAACCGGGCGCCGGGGGCTGAAGCTTTCTTT
CDR3: CASSTNRAPGAEAFF

J: TRBJ1-1
V: TRBV20-1
size: .
D: .
DNA: TGCAGTGCTAGTATCCCAGGGGCCCTGAACACTGAAGCTTTCTTT
CDR3: CSASIPGALNTEAFF